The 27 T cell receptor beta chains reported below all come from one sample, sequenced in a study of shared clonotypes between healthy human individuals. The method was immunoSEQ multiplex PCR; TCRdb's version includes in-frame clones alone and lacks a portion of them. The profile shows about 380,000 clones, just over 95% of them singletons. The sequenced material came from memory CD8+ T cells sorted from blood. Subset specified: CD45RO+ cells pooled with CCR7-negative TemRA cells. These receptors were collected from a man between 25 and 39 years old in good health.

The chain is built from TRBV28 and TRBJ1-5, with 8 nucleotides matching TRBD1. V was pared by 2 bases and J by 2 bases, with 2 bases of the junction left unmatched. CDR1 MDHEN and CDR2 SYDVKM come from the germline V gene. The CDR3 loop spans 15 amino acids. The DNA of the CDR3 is TGTGCCAGCAGTTTACAGGGGGCGGGCAATCAGCCCCAGCATTTT. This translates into CASSLQGAGNQPQHF.

The CDR3 spells CASSKSYEQYF. CDR3 sequence (DNA): TGTGCCAGCAGTAAATCCTACGAGCAGTACTTC. The chain carries TRBV28 and TRBJ2-7, with no clear D. CDR3 length equals 11 residues. CDR1 is MDHEN and CDR2 is SYDVKM in the germline V gene. The ends were cut back, 5 bases at V and 1 base at J, with 3 bases in the middle.

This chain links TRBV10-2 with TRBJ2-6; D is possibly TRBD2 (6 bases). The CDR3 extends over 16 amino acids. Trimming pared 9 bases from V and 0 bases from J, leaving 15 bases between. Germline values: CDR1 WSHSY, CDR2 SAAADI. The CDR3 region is CASAGLPDSGANVLTF. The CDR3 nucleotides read TGCGCCAGTGCGGGACTTCCCGACTCTGGGGCCAACGTCCTGACTTTC.

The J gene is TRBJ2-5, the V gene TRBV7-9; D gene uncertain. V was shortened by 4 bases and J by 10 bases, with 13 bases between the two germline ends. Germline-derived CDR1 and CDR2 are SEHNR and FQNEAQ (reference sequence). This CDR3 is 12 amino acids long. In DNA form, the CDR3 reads TGTGCCAGCAGCTACTCGAAGGCTGACCAGTACTTC. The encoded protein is CASSYSKADQYF.

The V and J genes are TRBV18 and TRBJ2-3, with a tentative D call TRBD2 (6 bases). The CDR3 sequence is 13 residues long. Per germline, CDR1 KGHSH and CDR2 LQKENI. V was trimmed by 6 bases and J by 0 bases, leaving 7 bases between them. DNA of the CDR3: TGTGCCAGCTCTGGGGGGAGCACAGATACGCAGTATTTT. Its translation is CASSGGSTDTQYF.

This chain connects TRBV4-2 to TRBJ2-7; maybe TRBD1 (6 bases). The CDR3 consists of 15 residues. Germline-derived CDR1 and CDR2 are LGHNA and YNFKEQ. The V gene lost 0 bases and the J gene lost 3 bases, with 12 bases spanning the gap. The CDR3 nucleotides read TGTGCCAGCAGCCAAGACAATGGCAGGGGCTACGAGCAGTACTTC. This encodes CASSQDNGRGYEQYF.

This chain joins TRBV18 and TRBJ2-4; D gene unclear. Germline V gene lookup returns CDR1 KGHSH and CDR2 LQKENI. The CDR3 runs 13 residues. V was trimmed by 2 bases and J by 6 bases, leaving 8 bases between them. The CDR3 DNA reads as TGTGCCAGCTCACCATGGTACAGAAACATTCAGTACTTC. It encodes CASSPWYRNIQYF.

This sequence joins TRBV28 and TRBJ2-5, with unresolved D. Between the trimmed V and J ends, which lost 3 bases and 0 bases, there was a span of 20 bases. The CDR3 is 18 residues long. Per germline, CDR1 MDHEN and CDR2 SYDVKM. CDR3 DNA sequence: TGTGCCAGCAGTTTCGACCCCACGGGCCCGAGGTACCAAGAGACCCAGTACTTC. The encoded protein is CASSFDPTGPRYQETQYF.

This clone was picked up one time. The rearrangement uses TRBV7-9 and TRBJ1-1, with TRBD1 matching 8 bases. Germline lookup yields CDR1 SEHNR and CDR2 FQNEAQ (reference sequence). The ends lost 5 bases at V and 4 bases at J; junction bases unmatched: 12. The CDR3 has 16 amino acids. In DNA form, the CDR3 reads TGTGCCAGCAGCCCCGACAGGGGCCGAGTAAGCACTGAAGCTTTCTTT. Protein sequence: CASSPDRGRVSTEAFF.

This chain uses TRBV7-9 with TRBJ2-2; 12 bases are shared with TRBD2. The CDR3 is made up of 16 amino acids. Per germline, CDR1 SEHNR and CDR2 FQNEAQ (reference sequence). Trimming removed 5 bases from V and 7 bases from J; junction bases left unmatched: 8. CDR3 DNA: TGTGCCAGCAGCCCTAGACTAGCGGGAGAAAGCGGGGAGCTGTTTTTT. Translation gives CASSPRLAGESGELFF.

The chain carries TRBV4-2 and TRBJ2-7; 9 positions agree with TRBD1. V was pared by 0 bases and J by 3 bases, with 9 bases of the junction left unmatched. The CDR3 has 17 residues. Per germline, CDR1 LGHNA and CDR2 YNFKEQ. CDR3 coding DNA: TGTGCCAGCAGCCAAGATCGTTGGGAGACAGGGGGCTACGAGCAGTACTTC. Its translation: CASSQDRWETGGYEQYF.

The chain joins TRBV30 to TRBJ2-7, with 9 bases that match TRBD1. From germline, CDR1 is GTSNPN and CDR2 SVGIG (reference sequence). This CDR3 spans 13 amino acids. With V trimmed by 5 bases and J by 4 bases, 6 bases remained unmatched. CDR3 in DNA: TGTGCCTGGGCGACAGGGGGTGGGTACGAGCAGTACTTC. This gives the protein CAWATGGGYEQYF.

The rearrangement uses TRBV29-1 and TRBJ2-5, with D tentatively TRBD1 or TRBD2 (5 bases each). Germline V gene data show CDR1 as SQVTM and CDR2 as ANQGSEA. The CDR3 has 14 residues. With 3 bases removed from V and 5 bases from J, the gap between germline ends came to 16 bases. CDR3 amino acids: CSVETPGPRETQYF. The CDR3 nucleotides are TGCAGCGTTGAGACCCCGGGGCCGAGGGAGACCCAGTACTTC.

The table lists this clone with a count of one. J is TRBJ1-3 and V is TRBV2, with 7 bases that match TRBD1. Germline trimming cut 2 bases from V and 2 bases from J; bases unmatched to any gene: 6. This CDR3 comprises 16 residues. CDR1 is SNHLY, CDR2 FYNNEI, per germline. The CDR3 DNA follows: TGTGCCAGCAGTGAACCCCCGACAGGGACTGGAAACACCATATATTTT. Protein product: CASSEPPTGTGNTIYF.

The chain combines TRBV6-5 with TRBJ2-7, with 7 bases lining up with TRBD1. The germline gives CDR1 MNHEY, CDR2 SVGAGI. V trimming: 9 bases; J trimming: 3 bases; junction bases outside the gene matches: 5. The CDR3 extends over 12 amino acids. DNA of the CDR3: TGTGCCAGTGGGACAGCACACTACGAGCAGTACTTC. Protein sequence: CASGTAHYEQYF.

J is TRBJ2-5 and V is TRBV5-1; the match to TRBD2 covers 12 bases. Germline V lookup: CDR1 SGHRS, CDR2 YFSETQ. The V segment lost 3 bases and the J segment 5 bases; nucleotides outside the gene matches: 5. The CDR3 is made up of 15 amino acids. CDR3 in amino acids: CASSSNLAGGETQYF. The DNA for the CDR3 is TGCGCCAGCAGCTCTAATCTAGCGGGAGGGGAGACCCAGTACTTC.

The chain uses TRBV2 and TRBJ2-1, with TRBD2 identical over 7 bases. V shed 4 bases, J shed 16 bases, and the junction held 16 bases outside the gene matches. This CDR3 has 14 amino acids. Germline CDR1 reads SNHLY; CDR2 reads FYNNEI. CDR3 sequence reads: CASSGGPPGLQGFF. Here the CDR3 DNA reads TGTGCCAGCAGTGGAGGACCCCCGGGACTACAAGGTTTCTTC.

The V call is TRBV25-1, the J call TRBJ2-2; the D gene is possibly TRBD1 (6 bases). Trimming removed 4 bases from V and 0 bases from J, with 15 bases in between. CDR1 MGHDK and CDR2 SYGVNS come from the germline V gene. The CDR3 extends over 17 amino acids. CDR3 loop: CASSVFRDTSNTGELFF. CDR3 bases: TGTGCCAGCAGTGTATTCCGGGACACTTCGAACACCGGGGAGCTGTTTTTT.

The CDR3 protein is CASSQGLAGVREQFF. The CDR3 DNA reads TGTGCCAGCAGCCAAGGGCTAGCGGGAGTTCGTGAGCAGTTCTTC. The chain has TRBV4-2 and TRBJ2-1, with 10 nucleotides matching TRBD2. V shed 1 base and J 9 bases; nucleotides not matched to a gene: 6. Germline assignment: CDR1 LGHNA and CDR2 YNFKEQ. This CDR3 region has 15 residues.

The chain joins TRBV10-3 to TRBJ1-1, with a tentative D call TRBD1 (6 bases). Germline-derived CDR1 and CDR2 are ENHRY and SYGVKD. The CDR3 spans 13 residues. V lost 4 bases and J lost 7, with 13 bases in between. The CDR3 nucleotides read TGTGCCATCAGTGGAGCGGACAGCTATGAAGCTTTCTTT. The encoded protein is CAISGADSYEAFF.

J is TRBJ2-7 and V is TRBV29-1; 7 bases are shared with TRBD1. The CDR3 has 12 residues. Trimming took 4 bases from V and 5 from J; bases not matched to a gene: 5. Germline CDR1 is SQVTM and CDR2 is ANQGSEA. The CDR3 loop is CSVGQGFNEQYF. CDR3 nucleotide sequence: TGCAGCGTTGGACAGGGTTTCAACGAGCAGTACTTC.

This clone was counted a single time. CDR3 in DNA: TGTGCCAGTAGTCTTCGGGGTGAAAAACTGTTTTTT. This translates into CASSLRGEKLFF. The genes are TRBV19 and TRBJ1-4; D ambiguous. There are 12 residues in the CDR3. V lost 5 bases and J lost 7, with 8 bases in between. In germline, CDR1 is LNHDA, CDR2 SQIVND (reference sequence).

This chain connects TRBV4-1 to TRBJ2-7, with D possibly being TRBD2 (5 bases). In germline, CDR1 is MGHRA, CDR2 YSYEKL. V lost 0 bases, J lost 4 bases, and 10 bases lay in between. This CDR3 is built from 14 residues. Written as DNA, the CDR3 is TGCGCCAGCAGCCAAGAGTTGGACTTTTACGAGCAGTACTTC. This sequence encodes CASSQELDFYEQYF.

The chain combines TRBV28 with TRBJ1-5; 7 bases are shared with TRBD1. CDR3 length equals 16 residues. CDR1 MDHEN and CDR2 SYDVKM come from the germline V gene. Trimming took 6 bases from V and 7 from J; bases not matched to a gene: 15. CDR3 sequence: CASRQSQGVPDQPQHF. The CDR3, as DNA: TGTGCCAGCAGGCAGAGCCAGGGGGTACCGGACCAGCCCCAGCATTTT.

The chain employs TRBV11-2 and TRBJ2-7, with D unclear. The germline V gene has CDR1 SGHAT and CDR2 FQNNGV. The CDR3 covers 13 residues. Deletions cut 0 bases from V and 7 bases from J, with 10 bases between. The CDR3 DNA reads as TGTGCCAGCAGCTTAGATCGGGTAAGGGAGCAGTACTTC. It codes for CASSLDRVREQYF.

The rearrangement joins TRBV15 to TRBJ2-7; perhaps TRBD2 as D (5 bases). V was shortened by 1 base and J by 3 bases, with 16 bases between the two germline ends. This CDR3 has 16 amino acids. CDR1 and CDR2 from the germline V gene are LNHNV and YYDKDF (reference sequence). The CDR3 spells CATSRGVQGEGYEQYF. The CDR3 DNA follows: TGTGCCACCAGCAGAGGCGTCCAAGGAGAGGGCTACGAGCAGTACTTC. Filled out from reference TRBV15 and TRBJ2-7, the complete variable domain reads DAMVIQNPRYQVTQFGKPVTLSCSQTLNHNVMYWYQQKSSQAPKLLFHYYDKDFNNEADTPDNFQSRRPNTSFCFLDIRSPGLGDTAMYLCATSRGVQGEGYEQYFGPGTRLTVT.

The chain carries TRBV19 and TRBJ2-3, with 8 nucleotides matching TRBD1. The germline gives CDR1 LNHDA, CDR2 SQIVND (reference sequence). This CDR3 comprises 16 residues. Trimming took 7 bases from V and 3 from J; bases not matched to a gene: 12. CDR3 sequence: CASKMSRGLWTDTQYF. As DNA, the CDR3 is TGTGCCAGTAAGATGAGCAGGGGGCTGTGGACAGATACGCAGTATTTT.